Following are 11 T cell receptor beta chains from one sample sequenced in a study of blood T cell repertoires in COVID-19 (dated by TCRdb to 2018 to 2020). Library construction relied on the immunoSEQ multiplex PCR assay. TCRdb carries this immuneACCESS record with in-frame sequences only. Its versions omit some clonotypes, under half of them owing to an unresolved V gene in the studies checked, with the rest unexplained. The sample table lists 300,000 to 450,000 clones, 85% of them with a count of one. Around 3.4% of the sample belongs to the ten largest clones. The sequenced sample was peripheral blood. These receptors were collected from a woman aged 18-35 years with acute or convalescent COVID-19.

The chain employs TRBV9 and TRBJ2-2; maybe TRBD2 (5 bases). The CDR3 has 16 residues. Germline assignment: CDR1 SGDLS and CDR2 YYNGEE. Deletions cut 4 bases from V and 3 bases from J, with 16 bases between. DNA of the CDR3: TGTGCCAGCAGCCCACCTACGGGATCGGACACCGGGGAGCTGTTTTTT. Its translation is CASSPPTGSDTGELFF.

The chain uses TRBV11-1 and TRBJ2-7; D possibly corresponds to TRBD2 (6 bases). The CDR3 contains 15 residues. With 0 bases removed from V and 2 bases from J, the gap between germline ends came to 11 bases. Germline V lookup: CDR1 SGHAT, CDR2 FQDESV (reference sequence). CDR3 in amino acids: CASSLAIRGTYEQYF. In DNA form, the CDR3 reads TGTGCCAGCAGCTTAGCCATCCGGGGGACCTACGAGCAGTACTTC.

The CDR3 sequence: CASSLEAGAGVFF. In DNA, the CDR3 is TGCGCCAGCAGCTTGGAAGCAGGGGCGGGAGTTTTCTTT. The chain has TRBV5-1 and TRBJ1-1; D possibly corresponds to TRBD1 (6 bases). The CDR3 consists of 13 residues. Germline V gene data show CDR1 as SGHRS and CDR2 as YFSETQ. Trimming cost V 0 bases and J 13 bases, with 16 bases left between them. Combining the CDR3 with reference TRBV5-1 and TRBJ1-1 gives the whole variable domain KAGVTQTPRYLIKTRGQQVTLSCSPISGHRSVSWYQQTPGQGLQFLFEYFSETQRNKGNFPGRFSGRQFSNSRSEMNVSTLELGDSALYLCASSLEAGAGVFFGQGTRLTVV.

The V and J genes are TRBV5-1 and TRBJ2-3, with 9 bases lining up with TRBD1. V lost 3 bases and J lost 2; bases outside the gene matches: 10. Germline assignment: CDR1 SGHRS and CDR2 YFSETQ. CDR3 length: 17 amino acids. The CDR3 is CASSSVRQGVFTDTQYF. CDR3 bases: TGCGCCAGCAGCTCGGTTAGACAGGGGGTGTTCACAGATACGCAGTATTTT.

The genes are TRBV7-8 and TRBJ1-1; D not certain. Germline CDR1 SGHVS, CDR2 FQNEAQ. Between the trimmed V and J ends, which lost 0 bases and 7 bases, there was a span of 12 bases. The CDR3 contains 14 residues. CDR3 in DNA: TGTGCCAGCAGCTTAGCGGCAGGTTCAGTTGAAGCTTTCTTT. Translating gives CASSLAAGSVEAFF.

Concerning this clone itself: Additional DNA sequences in this sample encode the identical CDR3. V usage is TRBV28 and J usage is TRBJ1-6; 11 nucleotides match TRBD1. There are 15 residues in the CDR3. Trimming cost V 4 bases and J 7 bases; bases outside gene matches: 3. Germline lookup yields CDR1 MDHEN and CDR2 SYDVKM. This chain's CDR3 is CASSSGTGGNSPLHF. CDR3 bases: TGTGCCAGCAGTTCCGGGACAGGGGGAAATTCACCCCTCCACTTT.

The chain uses TRBV5-1 and TRBJ1-1; tentative D call: TRBD1 (6 bases). The V end lost 3 bases, the J end lost 0 bases, and 12 bases lay between the germline ends. Germline V gene sequence: CDR1 SGHRS, CDR2 YFSETQ. The CDR3 runs 15 residues. CDR3 amino acids: CASSSDSTMNTEAFF. In DNA form, the CDR3 reads TGCGCCAGCAGCTCGGACAGTACCATGAACACTGAAGCTTTCTTT.

V usage is TRBV7-6 and J usage is TRBJ2-7; 9 nucleotides match TRBD1. Germline lookup yields CDR1 SGHVS and CDR2 FNYEAQ. The CDR3 totals 17 residues. J gave up 1 base and V 5 bases, and 12 bases lay outside the gene matches. CDR3 coding DNA: TGTGCCAGCAGCCAGGAACCGGGACAGGGATTTTCCTACGAGCAGTACTTC. Translated: CASSQEPGQGFSYEQYF.

The table lists this clone with a count of one. The V and J genes are TRBV3-1 (or the pseudogene TRBV3-2) and TRBJ1-6; the D gene is possibly TRBD1 (6 bases). The germline V gene has CDR1 LGHDT and CDR2 YNNKEL (reference sequence). This CDR3 has 16 residues. Trimming pared 0 bases from V and 8 bases from J, leaving 14 bases between. The CDR3 DNA is TGTGCCAGCAGCCAAGAACAGGGTGCGCCCTATTCACCCCTCCACTTT. Its translation: CASSQEQGAPYSPLHF.

J is TRBJ2-5 and V is TRBV3-1 (or the pseudogene TRBV3-2), with 10 bases aligning to TRBD2. This CDR3 region has 16 residues. The germline gives CDR1 LGHDT, CDR2 YNNKEL (reference sequence). J was trimmed by 4 bases and V by 4 bases; bases with no gene match: 9. The CDR3 is CASSRGTSARGETQYF. In nucleotides, the CDR3 is TGTGCCAGCAGCCGCGGGACTAGCGCTCGGGGAGAGACCCAGTACTTC.

This sequence joins TRBV28 and TRBJ1-4; D perhaps matches TRBD1 (6 bases). V lost 7 bases, J lost 13 bases, and 19 bases lay in between. The germline V gene has CDR1 MDHEN and CDR2 SYDVKM. The length of the CDR3 is 13 residues. The CDR3 sequence is CASTEGGMRVLFF. CDR3 in DNA: TGTGCCAGCACCGAGGGGGGGATGAGGGTACTGTTTTTT.